A single sample gave rise to the 29 T cell receptor beta chains below, sequenced in a study of shared clonotypes between healthy human individuals. Data came from immunoSEQ multiplex PCR; TCRdb stores just in-frame clones and leaves some out. The table lists roughly 1,600,000 clones, around 98.5% of them singletons. Sequencing input: naive CD4+ T cells sorted from blood. Subset here: CD45RA+ positively selected. These TCRs come from a man aged 30 to 45 in good health.

The CDR3 here is CASSPREGSSNTEAFF. The CDR3 nucleotides are TGTGCCAGCAGCCCCCGTGAGGGGTCTAGCAACACTGAAGCTTTCTTT. J is TRBJ1-1 and V is TRBV7-2, with TRBD1 as a possible D gene (5 bases). Trimming removed 5 bases from V and 2 bases from J, with 18 bases in between. CDR3 length: 16 amino acids. Germline loops: CDR1 SGHTA, CDR2 FQGNSA.

This chain connects TRBV6-1 to TRBJ2-7; TRBD1 matches at 9 bases. The J segment lost 3 bases and the V segment lost 4 bases, leaving 13 bases of the junction unmatched. This CDR3 region has 17 residues. Germline V gives CDR1 MNHNS, CDR2 SASEGT. The CDR3 DNA reads as TGTGCCAGCAGTGCAATGTCCGGGACAGGGTTTCTCTACGAGCAGTACTTC. Its translation is CASSAMSGTGFLYEQYF.

This chain links TRBV5-1 with TRBJ2-5; 9 positions agree with TRBD2. This CDR3 has 15 amino acids. In germline, CDR1 is SGHRS, CDR2 YFSETQ. The V segment lost 7 bases and the J segment 4 bases; nucleotides outside the gene matches: 11. The CDR3 coding sequence is TGCGCCAGCTTCTCGCGGGAGGGCCTTGGAGAGACCCAGTACTTC. Translating it yields CASFSREGLGETQYF.

The rearrangement links TRBV18 to TRBJ2-1; 8 nucleotides match TRBD2. CDR3 size: 18 residues. V was pared by 5 bases and J by 2 bases, with 14 bases of the junction left unmatched. CDR1 and CDR2 from the germline V gene are KGHSH and LQKENI. The DNA of the CDR3 is TGTGCCAGCTCAGGCGGCAGAGAGAGAGCGGGAGCCTACAATGAGCAGTTCTTC. Its protein product is CASSGGRERAGAYNEQFF.

This chain joins TRBV4-1 and TRBJ2-7; 9 bases align to TRBD2. Germline trimming cut 0 bases from V and 5 bases from J; bases unmatched to any gene: 8. The CDR3 is 16 residues long. Germline V lookup: CDR1 MGHRA, CDR2 YSYEKL. This CDR3 reads CASSQDYSGSFNEQYF. CDR3 in DNA: TGCGCCAGCAGCCAAGATTATAGCGGGAGTTTCAACGAGCAGTACTTC.

The chain recombines TRBV18 with TRBJ2-2, with D unresolved. Germline V lookup: CDR1 KGHSH, CDR2 LQKENI. This CDR3 region has 14 residues. Trimming shortened V by 3 bases and J by 3 bases, and 8 bases separated the two germline ends. The CDR3 sequence is CASSPPGYTGELFF. The DNA for the CDR3 is TGTGCCAGCTCACCTCCGGGTTACACCGGGGAGCTGTTTTTT. Based on the CDR3 plus reference TRBV18 and TRBJ2-2, the full variable domain is NAGVMQNPRHLVRRRGQEARLRCSPMKGHSHVYWYRQLPEEGLKFMVYLQKENIIDESGMPKERFSAEFPKEGPSILRIQQVVRGDSAAYFCASSPPGYTGELFFGEGSRLTVL.

The chain joins TRBV10-3 to TRBJ2-1; 11 positions agree with TRBD2. Germline CDR1 ENHRY, CDR2 SYGVKD. V was pared by 6 bases and J by 1 base, with 8 bases of the junction left unmatched. This CDR3 contains 17 residues. The CDR3 protein is CAIRGTSGANSYNEQFF. The CDR3 bases are TGTGCCATCAGGGGGACTAGCGGAGCCAATTCCTACAATGAGCAGTTCTTC.

The chain combines TRBV18 with TRBJ2-1, with D hard to call. The V end lost 4 bases, the J end lost 4 bases, and 11 bases lay between the germline ends. The CDR3 has 14 residues. Germline V gives CDR1 KGHSH, CDR2 LQKENI. The DNA of the CDR3 is TGTGCCAGCTCACAGTCGAGCAGGTACAATGAGCAGTTCTTC. It translates to CASSQSSRYNEQFF. The full variable domain, its missing parts supplied by reference TRBV18 and TRBJ2-1, is NAGVMQNPRHLVRRRGQEARLRCSPMKGHSHVYWYRQLPEEGLKFMVYLQKENIIDESGMPKERFSAEFPKEGPSILRIQQVVRGDSAAYFCASSQSSRYNEQFFGPGTRLTVL.

The chain links TRBV7-9 to TRBJ2-1, with TRBD2 matching 8 bases. With V trimmed by 4 bases and J by 5 bases, 13 bases remained unmatched. The germline V gene encodes CDR1 SEHNR and CDR2 FQNEAQ (reference sequence). This CDR3 has 17 amino acids. CDR3 region: CASSSPPAGEGDNEQFF. CDR3 sequence (DNA): TGTGCCAGCAGCTCCCCCCCAGCGGGGGAGGGGGACAATGAGCAGTTCTTC.

As concerns this clone: Other nucleotide sequences from this sample produce the same CDR3. The J gene is TRBJ2-7, the V gene TRBV9; 7 nucleotides match TRBD2. The CDR3 covers 15 residues. The germline V gene encodes CDR1 SGDLS and CDR2 YYNGEE. V shed 0 bases, J shed 1 base, and the junction held 4 bases outside the gene matches. CDR3 DNA: TGTGCCAGCAGCGTAGGTGCTAGCGGTTCCTACGAGCAGTACTTC. Protein: CASSVGASGSYEQYF.

The rearrangement links TRBV7-9 to TRBJ2-7, with TRBD2 matching 8 bases. V shed 5 bases and J 0 bases; nucleotides not matched to a gene: 6. Per the germline V gene, CDR1 is SEHNR and CDR2 is FQNEAQ (reference sequence). This CDR3 comprises 15 residues. The CDR3 loop is CASSALAGSSYEQYF. The CDR3 DNA follows: TGTGCCAGCAGCGCATTAGCGGGGAGCTCCTACGAGCAGTACTTC.

J is TRBJ2-5 and V is TRBV19; D might be TRBD2 (6 bases). The germline V and J ends were trimmed by 7 bases and 0 bases, with 12 bases remaining between them. The germline gives CDR1 LNHDA, CDR2 SQIVND (reference sequence). The CDR3 covers 14 residues. For the CDR3, the DNA is TGTGCCAGTAATCACCGGGAGAACCAAGAGACCCAGTACTTC. The encoded protein is CASNHRENQETQYF.

This clone was found once. This rearrangement joins TRBV11-1 to TRBJ2-7; 7 nucleotides match TRBD1. Germline values: CDR1 SGHAT, CDR2 FQDESV (reference sequence). The length of the CDR3 is 16 residues. Trimming removed 5 bases from V and 4 bases from J; junction bases left unmatched: 14. The chain's CDR3 is CASSPSGTATKYEQYF. The CDR3 DNA is TGTGCCAGCAGCCCCTCCGGGACAGCAACCAAATACGAGCAGTACTTC. Drawing the rest from reference TRBV11-1 and TRBJ2-7, the complete variable domain is EAEVAQSPRYKITEKSQAVAFWCDPISGHATLYWYRQILGQGPELLVQFQDESVVDDSQLPKDRFSAERLKGVDSTLKIQPAELGDSAMYLCASSPSGTATKYEQYFGPGTRLTVT.

This clone appeared a single time. V gene TRBV5-4 combines with J gene TRBJ2-7; 8 bases align to TRBD1. The V gene's germline CDR1 is SGHNT and CDR2 YYREEE (reference sequence). The CDR3 is 15 amino acids. Trimming removed 1 base from V and 2 bases from J; junction bases left unmatched: 5. The chain's CDR3 is CASSLLTGGPYEQYF. The CDR3 DNA reads as TGTGCCAGCAGCTTGTTAACAGGGGGACCCTACGAGCAGTACTTC.

The chain carries TRBV6-5 and TRBJ2-7, with D unresolved. CDR1 is MNHEY and CDR2 is SVGAGI in the germline V gene. V lost 2 bases and J 6 bases, leaving 17 bases between the germline ends. The CDR3 extends over 15 amino acids. CDR3 protein: CASSYIRPSKSEQYF. The CDR3 DNA follows: TGTGCCAGCAGTTACATACGCCCCTCCAAGTCCGAGCAGTACTTC.

This sequence joins TRBV30 and TRBJ1-5; TRBD1 matches 8 bases. V lost 4 bases to trimming and J lost 6 bases; unmatched junction nucleotides: 11. The CDR3 runs 15 residues. Germline-derived CDR1 and CDR2 are GTSNPN and SVGIG (reference sequence). CDR3 nucleotide sequence: TGTGCCTGGAACCCTCGGGCAGGGGGCATTCAGCCCCAGCATTTT. Amino acids: CAWNPRAGGIQPQHF.

The chain has TRBV7-9 and TRBJ1-1, with 8 positions matching TRBD1. The CDR3 totals 18 residues. Germline V gene data show CDR1 as SEHNR and CDR2 as FQNEAQ (reference sequence). Trimming at V came to 1 base and at J to 1 base, leaving 11 bases not matched to a gene. The CDR3: CASSLVARTGRTNTEAFF. The CDR3 DNA reads as TGTGCCAGCAGCTTAGTGGCCCGGACAGGGAGGACGAACACTGAAGCTTTCTTT.

The V and J genes are TRBV27 and TRBJ2-1; the match to TRBD2 covers 10 bases. The germline gives CDR1 MNHEY, CDR2 SMNVEV (reference sequence). This CDR3 spans 16 amino acids. Trimming cost V 3 bases and J 5 bases; bases outside gene matches: 7. CDR3 loop: CASSFPSGSPHNEQFF. Here the CDR3 DNA reads TGTGCCAGCAGTTTCCCTAGCGGGAGCCCTCACAATGAGCAGTTCTTC.

In DNA, the CDR3 is TGTGCCAGCAGCTGGACAGATAGCTCCTACGAGCAGTACTTC. Its translation is CASSWTDSSYEQYF. This rearrangement joins TRBV7-2 to TRBJ2-7; D is possibly TRBD1 (6 bases). This CDR3 region has 14 residues. With 4 bases removed from V and 0 bases from J, the gap between germline ends came to 10 bases. Per the germline V gene, CDR1 is SGHTA and CDR2 is FQGNSA.

This rearrangement joins TRBV5-8 to TRBJ2-3; no firm D call. CDR1 and CDR2 (germline): SGHTS, YDEGEE. Trimming cost V 1 base and J 1 base, with 7 bases left between them. The CDR3 is 14 amino acids. Here the CDR3 DNA reads TGTGCCAGCAGCTTGATGGCAGGCACAGATACGCAGTATTTT. Amino acid sequence: CASSLMAGTDTQYF.

A remark on this clone: The sample has other DNA sequences that encode this CDR3 too. The gene calls are TRBV10-3 and TRBJ1-5; D unclear. The germline V gene encodes CDR1 ENHRY and CDR2 SYGVKD. Trimming left V 0 bases short and J 2 bases short, with 8 bases between. The CDR3 covers 15 residues. The CDR3 loop is CAISESGQGNQPQHF. The CDR3 DNA reads as TGTGCCATCAGTGAGTCCGGGCAGGGCAATCAGCCCCAGCATTTT.

V gene TRBV9 combines with J gene TRBJ2-1; the D is unclear. V was shortened by 0 bases and J by 3 bases, with 7 bases between the two germline ends. The germline gives CDR1 SGDLS, CDR2 YYNGEE. The CDR3 runs to 14 residues. The CDR3 sequence is CASSVGVNYNEQFF. The CDR3 nucleotides read TGTGCCAGCAGCGTAGGCGTAAACTACAATGAGCAGTTCTTC.

The chain couples TRBV29-1 to TRBJ1-1, with 7 bases identical to TRBD1. In germline, CDR1 is SQVTM, CDR2 ANQGSEA. This CDR3 spans 14 amino acids. The V gene end was trimmed by 4 bases and the J gene end by 5 bases; junction bases not matched to a gene: 10. Here the CDR3 DNA reads TGCAGCGTTGCTCCGAAGGGGGCAGGGACTGAAGCTTTCTTT. Its protein product is CSVAPKGAGTEAFF. Full variable domain (rest looked up from reference TRBV29-1 and TRBJ1-1): SAVISQKPSRDICQRGTSLTIQCQVDSQVTMMFWYRQQPGQSLTLIATANQGSEATYESGFVIDKFPISRPNLTFSTLTVSNMSPEDSSIYLCSVAPKGAGTEAFFGQGTRLTVV.

The chain combines TRBV5-1 with TRBJ2-7; TRBD2 matches 11 bases. With 2 bases clipped from V and 6 bases from J, the junction kept 7 bases outside the gene matches. The CDR3 covers 15 residues. The germline V gene has CDR1 SGHRS and CDR2 YFSETQ. The CDR3 loop is CASSFSLAGGFEQYF. The CDR3 DNA sequence: TGCGCCAGCAGCTTTAGTCTAGCGGGAGGTTTCGAGCAGTACTTC.

The V and J genes are TRBV28 and TRBJ2-2, with D possibly TRBD2 on 6 matching bases. V was clipped by 5 bases and J by 7 bases, with 14 bases between them. Germline values: CDR1 MDHEN, CDR2 SYDVKM. This CDR3 has 14 residues. CDR3 residues: CASSPWGVDGELFF. CDR3 nucleotides: TGTGCCAGCAGTCCTTGGGGGGTCGACGGGGAGCTGTTTTTT.

The J gene is TRBJ2-1, the V gene TRBV6-1; 15 nucleotides line up with TRBD2. The germline V gene has CDR1 MNHNS and CDR2 SASEGT. V lost 4 bases to trimming and J lost 10 bases; unmatched junction nucleotides: 8. The CDR3 spans 16 residues. The CDR3 spells CASSAEGLAGGREQFF. The CDR3 DNA reads TGTGCCAGCAGTGCCGAGGGACTAGCGGGAGGTCGCGAGCAGTTCTTC.

This rearrangement joins TRBV7-2 to TRBJ2-7, with D possibly being TRBD2 (6 bases). The germline V and J ends were trimmed by 8 bases and 6 bases, with 23 bases remaining between them. Germline V CDR1 and CDR2: SGHTA, FQGNSA. The CDR3 runs to 15 residues. The CDR3 loop is CASGLIAALRGEQYF. Written as DNA, the CDR3 is TGTGCCAGCGGACTTATAGCGGCGCTAAGGGGCGAGCAGTACTTC.

The chain employs TRBV10-3 and TRBJ2-2, with D perhaps being TRBD1 or TRBD2 (5 bases each). CDR3 size: 14 residues. V was trimmed by 11 bases and J by 1 base, leaving 14 bases between them. Germline assignment: CDR1 ENHRY and CDR2 SYGVKD. The CDR3 nucleotides read TGTGCCCTCCGGGACGGTGGGAACACCGGGGAGCTGTTTTTT. Amino acid sequence: CALRDGGNTGELFF.

V usage is TRBV11-2 and J usage is TRBJ2-1; no reliable D call. V lost 4 bases and J 0 bases, leaving 19 bases between the germline ends. Germline CDR1 is SGHAT and CDR2 is FQNNGV. There are 18 residues in the CDR3. CDR3 protein: CASSSPMDQPSSYNEQFF. In DNA, the CDR3 is TGTGCCAGCAGCTCCCCAATGGACCAACCCAGCTCCTACAATGAGCAGTTCTTC.